The next 28 T cell receptor beta chains were all read from a single sample in a study of post-analysis software for immune sequencing data. These receptors are not linked to any known antigen. The library was made from cDNA and included unique molecular identifiers. TCRdb called the PCR reads again in MiXCR, with one record for every CDR3 protein. This sample has 750,000 to 950,000 distinct CDR3 sequences, with roughly 50% found just once. General observations from the study: Roughly five TRBV segments were significantly more frequent in patients than in controls. TRBV5-6, TRBV5-1 and TRBV20-1 were among these segments.

The sample taken for sequencing was blood. Receptor source: a girl aged 5-17 years with multiple sclerosis.

The chain employs TRBV27 and TRBJ2-7; weak D call: TRBD2 (6 bases). Trimming stripped 0 bases from V and 5 bases from J, with 17 bases between. Germline V gene sequence: CDR1 MNHEY, CDR2 SMNVEV (reference sequence). The CDR3 sequence is 16 residues long. Here the CDR3 DNA reads TGTGCCAGCAGTTTATCCTTAGGAGGGAATACGGACGAGCAGTACTTC. Amino acids: CASSLSLGGNTDEQYF.

This clonotype was seen repeatedly, ten times or more. This rearrangement joins TRBV7-2 to TRBJ1-2; D not certain. The V gene's germline CDR1 is SGHTA and CDR2 FQGNSA. The CDR3 extends over 13 amino acids. V dropped 2 bases and J dropped 4 bases, with 8 bases sitting between them. The CDR3 region is CASSLSSAYGYTF. The CDR3 DNA reads as TGTGCCAGCAGCTTAAGTTCAGCCTATGGCTACACCTTC.

CDR3 protein: CASRTIRTEAKNTEAFF. The CDR3 coding sequence is TGTGCCAGCAGGACAATTCGGACGGAAGCAAAGAACACTGAAGCTTTCTTT. This sequence joins TRBV7-9 and TRBJ1-1, with D uncertain. Trimming took off 6 bases at V and 1 base at J, with 21 bases between the two ends. Germline V gives CDR1 SEHNR, CDR2 FQNEAQ (reference sequence). The CDR3 covers 17 residues. Looking up the rest from reference TRBV7-9 and TRBJ1-1 gives the full variable domain: DTGVSQNPRHKITKRGQNVTFRCDPISEHNRLYWYRQTLGQGPEFLTYFQNEAQLEKSRLLSDRFSAERPKGSFSTLEIQRTEQGDSAMYLCASRTIRTEAKNTEAFFGQGTRLTVV.

The chain carries TRBV7-9 and TRBJ2-5; the D is unclear. The CDR3 consists of 14 residues. Germline V gives CDR1 SEHNR, CDR2 FQNEAQ (reference sequence). Trimming took 1 base from V and 3 from J, leaving 9 bases between them. The DNA of the CDR3 is TGTGCCAGCAGCTTAGGTCCGCCGGAAGAGACCCAGTACTTC. The encoded protein is CASSLGPPEETQYF.

This clonotype was found a few times. V and J are TRBV5-1 and TRBJ2-7; no clear D. Germline CDR1 reads SGHRS; CDR2 reads YFSETQ. This CDR3 region has 12 residues. The ends were cut back, 7 bases at V and 1 base at J, with 9 bases in the middle. The CDR3 sequence is CASRSESYEQYF. DNA of the CDR3: TGCGCCAGCCGATCAGAGTCCTACGAGCAGTACTTC.

This rearrangement joins TRBV5-6 to TRBJ2-1; TRBD2 matches 8 bases. Germline CDR1 reads SGHDT; CDR2 reads YYEEEE. This CDR3 contains 17 residues. Germline trimming cut 0 bases from V and 0 bases from J; bases unmatched to any gene: 5. The CDR3, as DNA: TGTGCCAGCAGCTTGGAACTAGCGGAAACCTCCTACAATGAGCAGTTCTTC. Its translation is CASSLELAETSYNEQFF. The whole variable domain, remainder taken from reference TRBV5-6 and TRBJ2-1, is DAGVTQSPTHLIKTRGQQVTLRCSPKSGHDTVSWYQQALGQGPQFIFQYYEEEERQRGNFPDRFSGHQFPNYSSELNVNALLLGDSALYLCASSLELAETSYNEQFFGPGTRLTVL.

This clonotype was detected only a few times. The rearrangement uses TRBV20-1 and TRBJ1-1; D is undetermined. The CDR3 contains 13 residues. Between the trimmed V and J ends, which lost 0 bases and 1 base, there was a span of 6 bases. Looked up from germline, CDR1 is DFQATT and CDR2 is SNEGSKA (reference sequence). Here the CDR3 DNA reads TGCAGTGCTAGAGAGCTGGGGAACACTGAAGCTTTCTTT. This encodes CSARELGNTEAFF.

The rearrangement uses TRBV6-1 and TRBJ2-3, with D possibly TRBD1 on 6 matching bases. There are 13 residues in the CDR3. With 4 bases removed from V and 4 bases from J, the gap between germline ends came to 9 bases. CDR1 MNHNS and CDR2 SASEGT come from the germline V gene. CDR3 amino acids: CASSAAGADTQYF. CDR3 DNA sequence: TGTGCCAGCAGTGCAGCAGGGGCAGATACGCAGTATTTT.

J is TRBJ2-4 and V is TRBV5-1; 11 bases are shared with TRBD2. This CDR3 region has 17 residues. Germline CDR1 and CDR2: SGHRS and YFSETQ. V lost 0 bases and J lost 13; bases outside the gene matches: 15. CDR3 protein: CASSLDPSGGPLYEQYF. CDR3 DNA: TGCGCCAGCAGCTTGGACCCTAGCGGGGGGCCTCTCTATGAGCAGTACTTC.

The chain recombines TRBV12-3 or TRBV12-4 with TRBJ2-6; perhaps TRBD1 as D (8 bases). The V gene lost 3 bases and the J gene lost 0 bases, with 15 bases spanning the gap. The CDR3 is 18 residues long. CDR3 nucleotides: TGTGCCAGCAGTTTCAACAGGGGGGGATTCTCTGGGGCCAACGTCCTGACTTTC. Encoded protein: CASSFNRGGFSGANVLTF.

This chain joins TRBV5-1 and TRBJ2-3; tentatively, D is TRBD2 (5 bases). Germline-derived CDR1 and CDR2 are SGHRS and YFSETQ. V lost 3 bases and J lost 0, with 11 bases in between. This CDR3 is built from 15 residues. Here the CDR3 reads CASSYDYPSTDTQYF. In DNA form, the CDR3 reads TGCGCCAGCAGCTACGACTATCCTAGCACAGATACGCAGTATTTT.

The chain has TRBV29-1 and TRBJ2-3, with D unclear. Deletions cut 3 bases from V and 2 bases from J, with 12 bases between. The CDR3 runs 14 residues. Germline V gene lookup returns CDR1 SQVTM and CDR2 ANQGSEA. The CDR3 DNA reads as TGCAGCGTTGACCACGAATCTTTCACAGATACGCAGTATTTT. This codes for CSVDHESFTDTQYF.

The rearrangement uses TRBV20-1 and TRBJ1-5; 12 nucleotides match TRBD1. V lost 1 base, J lost 2 bases, and 12 bases stayed unmatched. This CDR3 is 19 amino acids long. The germline V gene encodes CDR1 DFQATT and CDR2 SNEGSKA (reference sequence). CDR3 nucleotides: TGCAGTGCTAGAGTGCCACCGGGACAGGGGGCGGAGGGCAATCAGCCCCAGCATTTT. Translated: CSARVPPGQGAEGNQPQHF.

This clonotype was recorded a few times. This rearrangement joins TRBV6-4 to TRBJ2-3; 11 bases align to TRBD2. V lost 4 bases to trimming and J lost 6 bases; unmatched junction nucleotides: 6. This CDR3 is 15 amino acids long. Germline-derived CDR1 and CDR2 are MRHNA and SNTAGT. The CDR3 DNA reads as TGTGCCAGCAGTGCAACTAGCGGGGGCTGGGATACGCAGTATTTT. Its translation: CASSATSGGWDTQYF.

The chain has TRBV6-5 and TRBJ1-6, with 9 positions matching TRBD1. The V gene end was trimmed by 7 bases and the J gene end by 7 bases; junction bases not matched to a gene: 8. CDR1 and CDR2 from the germline V gene are MNHEY and SVGAGI. The CDR3 has 15 residues. CDR3 residues: CASTKRQGGNSPLHF. Here the CDR3 DNA reads TGTGCCAGCACCAAGAGACAGGGGGGAAATTCACCCCTCCACTTT.

There are a few counts of this clonotype. This chain uses TRBV4-1 with TRBJ1-2, with 9 bases that match TRBD1. V lost 1 base, J lost 5 bases, and 5 bases stayed unmatched. There are 15 residues in the CDR3. Germline V gene sequence: CDR1 MGHRA, CDR2 YSYEKL. The CDR3 reads CASSQVSTGGYGYTF. DNA of the CDR3: TGCGCCAGCAGCCAAGTCTCGACAGGGGGTTATGGCTACACCTTC.

V is TRBV7-9 and J is TRBJ1-2; D call uncertain. V lost 6 bases, J lost 5 bases, and 10 bases lay in between. This CDR3 has 12 amino acids. Germline CDR1 reads SEHNR; CDR2 reads FQNEAQ (reference sequence). DNA for the CDR3: TGTGCCAGCAGTCCCATAGAGTATGGCTACACCTTC. Protein sequence: CASSPIEYGYTF.

V gene TRBV5-1 combines with J gene TRBJ2-1; D may be TRBD1 or TRBD2 (6 bases each). Trimming removed 2 bases at V and 10 bases at J, with 19 bases between. The CDR3 runs to 15 residues. Germline V gene lookup returns CDR1 SGHRS and CDR2 YFSETQ. The CDR3 bases are TGCGCCAGCAGCTTTTCGGGGGCCGCGGGGATAGAGCAGTTCTTC. Translation: CASSFSGAAGIEQFF.

The CDR3 sequence: CSASSPRTANYGYTF. The CDR3, as DNA: TGCAGTGCCTCCTCGCCCAGAACAGCTAACTATGGCTACACCTTC. This chain connects TRBV20-1 to TRBJ1-2, with unresolved D. Trimming took 6 bases from V and 0 from J, leaving 17 bases between them. The CDR3 loop spans 15 amino acids. Germline V gene data show CDR1 as DFQATT and CDR2 as SNEGSKA (reference sequence).

This clonotype appeared a few times. This CDR3 is CASYVLGGGNEQYF. CDR3 nucleotides: TGTGCCAGCTACGTCCTCGGAGGGGGCAATGAGCAGTACTTC. The V and J genes are TRBV6-6 and TRBJ2-7; the D gene is possibly TRBD1 (7 bases). The V gene's germline CDR1 is MNHNY and CDR2 SVGAGI (reference sequence). Trimming pared 8 bases from V and 7 bases from J, leaving 21 bases between. This CDR3 region has 14 residues.

As DNA, the CDR3 is TGCGCCAGCAGCTTGCCCGACCGCGATGGTTCACCCCTCCACTTT. Its translation: CASSLPDRDGSPLHF. The V and J genes are TRBV5-1 and TRBJ1-6; no clear D. Germline CDR1 is SGHRS and CDR2 is YFSETQ. V gave up 1 base and J gave up 9 bases, with 14 bases separating them. This CDR3 is 15 amino acids long.

The chain recombines TRBV20-1 with TRBJ2-1; tentative D call: TRBD2 (6 bases). Trimming took 6 bases from V and 7 from J, leaving 19 bases between them. The CDR3 has 14 residues. CDR1 is DFQATT and CDR2 is SNEGSKA in the germline V gene (reference sequence). CDR3 amino acids: CSAHWRGIRNEQFF. CDR3 nucleotide sequence: TGCAGTGCCCACTGGCGCGGGATTAGGAATGAGCAGTTCTTC.

The rearrangement links TRBV7-9 to TRBJ2-7; D gene uncertain. The V gene lost 5 bases and the J gene lost 3 bases, with 17 bases spanning the gap. This CDR3 has 15 amino acids. The germline V gene encodes CDR1 SEHNR and CDR2 FQNEAQ (reference sequence). CDR3 in DNA: TGTGCCAGCAGCCTAGGCCCAGACGGCAACTACGAGCAGTACTTC. This translates into CASSLGPDGNYEQYF.

Details on this clonotype: A junction end diverges from the germline sequence, so it may reflect a read error. The chain joins TRBV6-1 to TRBJ1-6, with 7 bases lining up with TRBD1. The CDR3 runs to 21 residues. Germline assignment: CDR1 MNHNS and CDR2 SASEGT. CDR3 DNA sequence: TGCGCCAGCAGTGAAAGGCCCCTAATAAGAGGGGGCAGCTCCTATAATTCACCCCTCCACTTT. This gives the protein CASSERPLIRGGSSYNSPLHF.

This chain connects TRBV2 to TRBJ1-1; no reliable D call. The V end was cut by 2 bases, the J end by 11 bases, with 15 bases between. This CDR3 has 13 amino acids. Germline V lookup: CDR1 SNHLY, CDR2 FYNNEI. CDR3 in DNA: TGTGCCAGCAGTGAATTGTTTCTCGGGTATGCTTTCTTT. This gives the protein CASSELFLGYAFF.

The chain has TRBV5-1 and TRBJ2-5; D not certain. The CDR3 is 14 residues long. Germline V gene lookup returns CDR1 SGHRS and CDR2 YFSETQ. With 2 bases removed from V and 4 bases from J, the gap between germline ends came to 12 bases. The CDR3: CASSFDPWRETQYF. For the CDR3, the DNA is TGCGCCAGCAGCTTTGATCCCTGGCGAGAGACCCAGTACTTC.

This clonotype was detected a few times. The gene calls are TRBV5-6 and TRBJ2-3; no firm D call. Germline-derived CDR1 and CDR2 are SGHDT and YYEEEE. The CDR3 runs 10 residues. The CDR3 here is CVEALDTQYF. In DNA, the CDR3 is TGTGTCGAGGCTTTAGATACGCAGTATTTT.

The CDR3 loop is CASQPTDSPPAGYTF. CDR3 in DNA: TGCGCCAGCCAGCCTACTGATAGCCCACCAGCAGGCTACACCTTC. The rearrangement joins TRBV5-1 to TRBJ1-2; D ambiguous. V was trimmed by 7 bases and J by 8 bases, leaving 24 bases between them. The CDR3 is made up of 15 amino acids. The germline gives CDR1 SGHRS, CDR2 YFSETQ.